What follows describes a single T cell receptor beta chain. The antigen it binds to is not known. No much larger clonotype is one base removed from it; base qualities were not supplied. The sample belongs to a study of blood T cell repertoires in COVID-19 (dated by TCRdb to the early 2020s). Regarding the study in general: Samples from collaborators originated in the United States, Italy and Spain and spanned both the acute and convalescent phases of COVID-19. Sample metadata almost always included a de-identified subject ID, COVID-19 status, age in years and sex. The samples were drawn from the first 160 participants of the ongoing ImmuneRACE study and from 1,254 subjects provided by 6 global collaborators. A freely available public database, intended as a resource for researchers studying the immune response to SARS-CoV-2, is where the repertoires were released. The material from the prospective study consisted of cDNA or gDNA derived from T cells, B-cell-depleted T cells, or PBMCs. Where available, HLA class I and class II types were taken from metadata supplied by the sample provider and were not determined by assay-based typing. Subjects who had been exposed to COVID-19, were actively infected with it, or had recovered from it provided the deeply sampled blood TCRbeta repertoires that made up the dataset. Here is what the overall study found, with its caveats: The amount of clinical and demographic metadata varied by source and participant and was provided uncurated.

CDR1 and CDR2, looked up from the germline V gene, are MRHNA and SNTAGT. Unmatched junction bases come to 20, with V trimmed by 9 bases and J by 6 bases. Inclusive of the bounding cysteine and phenylalanine, the CDR3 is 17 residues long. Only the CDR3 region is kept as DNA, spanning 51 bases read in frame from base 1. In the prospective study, participants were roughly 18 to 95 years old, resided in around 25 geographic areas of the United States, and were enrolled through a virtual design. In the prospective study, participants were assigned to cohorts based on the clinical history participants reported in a screening survey and a study questionnaire. ImmuneRACE Cohort 3 recovered participants were defined by two consecutive negative NP/OP PCR tests, healthcare professional clearance, or symptom resolution. In the prospective study, mobile phlebotomists collected whole blood, serum and a nasopharyngeal or oropharyngeal swab from each participant. Participants in the prospective study had the option to provide additional blood draws and questionnaires over a roughly 2-month period. Before DNA extraction, prospective study blood samples were shipped either frozen or at room temperature.

TCRbeta CDR3 regions were amplified from genomic DNA using the immunoSEQ Assay, a bias-controlled multiplex PCR. On the authors' methods: Within the assay, amplification of reference gene primers was used to estimate how many nucleated cells each sample contained. Sequence reads were collapsed and filtered to measure the absolute abundance of every unique TCRbeta CDR3 rearrangement. For each sample, productive Simpson clonality was calculated by taking the square root of Simpson's diversity index across productive rearrangements. As stored in TCRdb, this immuneACCESS dataset retains in-frame rearrangements with V and J assigned. A fraction of the clones does not appear; measured against another copy, unresolved V genes explain less than half of the discrepancy, and the remainder lacks a known reason. D and trimming come from the DNA, and the V and J calls and clone size come from that table. In this sample the table shows more than 300,000 clones, nearly 90% of which occur a single time. Clones ranked in the top ten supply just under 9.5% of the sample.

The sequence derives from a young woman who had recovered from COVID-19. The chain is made from TRBV6-4 and TRBJ2-1; TRBD2 aligns with 7 central bases. The material sequenced was PBMCs or T cells enriched from blood (not recorded which). Here is the DNA: TGTGCCAGGAAAAGCGGGGAGACAACCCCACCCCCCAATGAGCAGTTCTTC. This gives the protein CARKSGETTPPPNEQFF.